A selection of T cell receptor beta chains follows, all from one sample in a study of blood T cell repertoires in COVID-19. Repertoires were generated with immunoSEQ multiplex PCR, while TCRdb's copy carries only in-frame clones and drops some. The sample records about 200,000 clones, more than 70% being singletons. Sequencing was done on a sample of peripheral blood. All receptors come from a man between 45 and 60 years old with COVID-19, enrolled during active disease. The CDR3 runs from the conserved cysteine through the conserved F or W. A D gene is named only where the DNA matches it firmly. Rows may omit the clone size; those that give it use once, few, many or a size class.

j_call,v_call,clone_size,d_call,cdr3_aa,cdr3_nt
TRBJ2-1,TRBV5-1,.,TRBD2,CASSLAVGLAGNEQFF,TGCGCCAGCAGCTTGGCCGTTGGACTAGCGGGGAATGAGCAGTTCTTC
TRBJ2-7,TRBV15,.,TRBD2,CATSRQWGLAGGEQYF,TGTGCCACCAGCCGCCAATGGGGACTAGCGGGAGGCGAGCAGTACTTC
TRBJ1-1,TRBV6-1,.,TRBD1,CASSEVDRGTEAFF,TGTGCCAGCAGTGAAGTTGACAGGGGAACTGAAGCTTTCTTT
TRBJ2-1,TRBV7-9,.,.,CASSSLADNEQFF,TGTGCCAGCAGCTCCCTCGCAGACAATGAGCAGTTCTTC
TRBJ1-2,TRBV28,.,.,CASSLGSGVVYGYTF,TGTGCCAGCAGTTTAGGATCAGGGGTAGTCTATGGCTACACCTTC
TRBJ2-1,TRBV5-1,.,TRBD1,CASAPSGQNNEQFF,TGCGCCAGCGCCCCGTCGGGACAGAACAATGAGCAGTTCTTC
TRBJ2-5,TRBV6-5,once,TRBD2,CASSYEAGQETQYF,TGTGCCAGCAGTTACGAAGCGGGGCAAGAGACCCAGTACTTC
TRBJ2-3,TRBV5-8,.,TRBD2,CASSSGLASSTDTQYF,TGTGCCAGCAGCTCAGGACTAGCGTCTAGCACAGATACGCAGTATTTT
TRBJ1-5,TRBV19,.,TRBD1,CASDRGEHNQPQHF,TGTGCCAGTGACAGGGGGGAACACAATCAGCCCCAGCATTTT
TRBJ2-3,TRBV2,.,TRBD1,CASSATGFGTDTQYF,TGTGCCAGCAGTGCGACAGGGTTTGGGACAGATACGCAGTATTTT
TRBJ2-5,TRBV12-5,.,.,CASGLIRVETQYF,TGTGCTAGTGGTTTGATCAGGGTAGAGACCCAGTACTTC
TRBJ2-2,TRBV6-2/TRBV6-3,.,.,CASSQSTGELFF,TGTGCCAGCAGCCAGAGTACCGGGGAGCTGTTTTTT
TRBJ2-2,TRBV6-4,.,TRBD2,CASRPTSGALTGELFF,TGTGCCAGCAGACCGACTAGCGGGGCGCTCACCGGGGAGCTGTTTTTT
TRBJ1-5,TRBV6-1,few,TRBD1,CASCEGASNQPQHF,TGTGCCAGCTGTGAGGGGGCGAGTAATCAGCCCCAGCATTTT
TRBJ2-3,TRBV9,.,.,CASSVGAEPGGTDTQYF,TGTGCCAGCAGCGTAGGTGCGGAGCCAGGGGGCACAGATACGCAGTATTTT
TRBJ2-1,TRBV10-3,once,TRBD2,CATEAGGSYNEQFF,TGTGCCACTGAAGCGGGAGGCTCCTACAATGAGCAGTTCTTC
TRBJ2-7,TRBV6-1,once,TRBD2,CASSDSGGSSGRRGYEQYF,TGTGCCAGCAGTGATTCGGGGGGGTCTAGCGGGAGGCGTGGGTACGAGCAGTACTTC
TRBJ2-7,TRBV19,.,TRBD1,CASNDRGYEQYF,TGTGCCAGTAATGACAGGGGATACGAGCAGTACTTC
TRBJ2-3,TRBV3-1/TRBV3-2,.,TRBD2,CASKPGGPGDTQYF,TGTGCCAGCAAACCGGGAGGGCCGGGAGATACGCAGTATTTT
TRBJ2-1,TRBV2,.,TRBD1,CASSARTGYNEQFF,TGTGCCAGCAGTGCTAGGACAGGGTACAATGAGCAGTTCTTC
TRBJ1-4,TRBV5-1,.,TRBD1,CASSGQGESEKLFF,TGCGCCAGCAGCGGACAGGGGGAAAGTGAAAAACTGTTTTTT
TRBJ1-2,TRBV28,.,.,CASGSNYGYTF,TGTGCCAGCGGTTCGAACTATGGCTACACCTTC
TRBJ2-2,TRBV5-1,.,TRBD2,CASSPWLSGETYTGELFF,TGCGCCAGCAGCCCATGGCTTAGCGGGGAGACCTACACCGGGGAGCTGTTTTTT
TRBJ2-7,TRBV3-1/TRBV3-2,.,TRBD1,CASSTQTGTVEQYF,TGTGCCAGCAGCACACAGACAGGGACCGTCGAGCAGTACTTC
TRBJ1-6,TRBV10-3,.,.,CAIKAGISNSPLHF,TGTGCCATCAAGGCGGGGATCAGTAATTCACCCCTCCACTTT
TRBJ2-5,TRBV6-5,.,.,CASRTEETQYF,TGTGCCAGCAGAACAGAAGAGACCCAGTACTTC
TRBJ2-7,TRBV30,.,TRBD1,CAWRGTGREQYF,TGTGCCTGGAGGGGGACAGGGCGCGAGCAGTACTTC